This TCR beta chain was sequenced in a study of shared clonotypes between healthy human individuals. CD45RO-negative cells were positively selected for CCR7, leaving out terminally differentiated effector memory CD45RA+ cells. The repertoire was sequenced with immunoSEQ multiplex PCR; TCRdb's copy has only in-frame clones and lacks some. The table has 750,000 to 1,000,000 clones, roughly 92% seen once. Study-wide results and caveats: Naive subsets generally exceeded memory subsets in estimated richness. The donor pool, a small one, limited the genetic and exposure-history diversity represented. An effect of sequencing depth on clonotype sharing among donors was expected.

This CDR3 contains 15 residues. The V and J ends lost 3 bases and 6 bases, in that order; junction bases with no gene match: 7. Per the germline V gene, CDR1 is SGHDT and CDR2 is YYEEEE. About this clone itself: Its antigen is unidentified.

Sequenced material: naive CD8+ T cells sorted from blood. The sequence was collected from a man between 25 and 39 years old in good health. V and J are TRBV5-6 and TRBJ2-1; TRBD1 matches 9 bases. The CDR3 coding sequence is TGTGCCAGCAGCTCAACAGGGGGCAACGGCAATGAGCAGTTCTTC. Protein sequence: CASSSTGGNGNEQFF.